This entry describes one T cell receptor (beta chain). No cognate antigen has been identified for it. No base-level quality is on record; no much larger clone is a single base apart. This sample was sequenced with an Illumina NovaSeq 6000. cDNA libraries for TCRalpha and TCRbeta were prepared by 5'RACE using constant-segment primers, with sample barcodes and unique molecular identifiers added. Trizol reagent was used to extract RNA from every sample. The libraries were amplified in two PCR steps, and the second step added a second sample barcode and Illumina TruSeq adapters. Sequencing of libraries was performed on an Illumina NovaSeq with 2 x 150 bp paired-end reads. Regarding the original processing steps: With migec v1.2.7, reads were demultiplexed and then collapsed into UMI-guided consensus sequences. Using mixcr v2.1.11, the UMI consensuses were aligned to TRA and TRB V and J templates and assembled into clonotypes. A clonotype was counted as expanded or contracted only if both edgeR and NoisET called the change significant, with noise models trained on biological replicates. For edgeR calls, a false discovery rate-adjusted p below 0.01 and a log2 fold-change threshold of 1 were applied. As an exploratory analysis of dynamics, max-normalized trajectories of the 1000 most abundant clonotypes were examined with PCA combined with hierarchical clustering. Separately sequenced CD4+ and CD8+ repertoires were used to assign a CD4 or CD8 phenotype to each responding clone. TCRdb reprocessing: public reads trimmed at Q25 with fastp, clones called with MiXCR, in-frame beta chains kept. Identical CDR3 proteins give one entry, which carries the most common genes and DNA. TCRdb's processing, not the authors', yielded these V and J calls. Here the sample has approximately 170,000 distinct CDR3 sequences; about an eighth occur a single time. The top ten hold 2.5% to 3.5% of the sample.

The record originates from a study of T-cell memory formation after mild COVID-19 (dated by TCRdb to the early 2020s). General notes on the study: TCR sequence clusters from the two donors were largely donor specific. In a couple of donors, T-cell clones that expanded and contracted after mild COVID-19 were followed by sequencing TCRalpha and TCRbeta repertoires longitudinally. The cohort was made up of two young adult volunteers, one female and one male, who were previously healthy. The full study reports these points: Clones contracting from day 15 to 85 had balanced CD4/CD8 phenotypes, while a second wave expanding from day 15 to 37 was biased towards CD4+. The detection of some responding clones in pre-infection memory suggests that pre-existing cross-reactive memory T cells joined the SARS-CoV-2 response. SARS-CoV-2 specificity was not confirmed for the second-wave clones peaking on day 37. Only two mild cases were covered in the study, and larger cohorts including severe cases with pre-infection samples were considered necessary. Contracting CD4+ clones appeared mostly in the CM and EM memory subsets, whereas CD8+ clones were enriched in EMRA.

The CDR3 runs 13 amino acids, cysteine and phenylalanine included. The kept DNA is CDR3 alone, 39 bases in frame from the first base. The trim is 6 bases for V and 1 base for J, with a gap of 9 bases between the germline ends. CDR1 and CDR2 (SEHNR, FQNEAQ) derive from the germline V gene (reference sequence). PBMCs were isolated by Ficoll-Paque density gradient centrifugation. The chain is assembled from TRBV7-9 and TRBJ1-1, and TRBD1 may be the D gene, going by 6 matching bases. The receptor's source is a man between 18 and 29 years old who had mild COVID-19 (a few samples of this study predate the infection). The sample titles of this study are shuffled in the database, so cell type and time point are left out; the donor was told from shared clones. Sequenced material: PBMCs or a T cell subset sorted from them (not recorded which). The DNA sequence is as follows: TGTGCCAGCAGGTTACAGGGGAACACTGAAGCTTTCTTT. Its coded protein is CASRLQGNTEAFF.